This T cell receptor (beta chain) was recovered during a study of blood T cell repertoires in COVID-19. Study information: Acute and convalescent COVID-19 specimens originated in the United States, Italy and Spain. The analysed material was cDNA or gDNA that came from T cells, B-cell-depleted T cells, or PBMCs.

Germline V CDR1 and CDR2: MNHNS, SASEGT. With 0 bases clipped from V and 5 bases from J, the junction kept 5 bases outside the gene matches. CDR3 size: 16 residues. In the study's own analysis: The assay estimated nucleated cells by amplifying reference gene primers. The assay was immunoSEQ multiplex PCR, and TCRdb's table has in-frame clones only and misses some. From that table come the V and J calls and clone size; the DNA was used to work out D and trimming. The sample consists of roughly 140,000 clones, over 70% of them appearing once. The receptor comes from a woman in her forties or fifties with acute or convalescent COVID-19. This chain uses TRBV6-1 with TRBJ2-5, with 11 nucleotides matching TRBD1. Sequenced input: peripheral blood. CDR3 DNA: TGTGCCAGCAGTGAAGCCTGGGACAGGGGGACGGAGACCCAGTACTTC. As protein: CASSEAWDRGTETQYF.